What follows are 9 T cell receptor beta chains derived from one specimen sequenced in a study of blood T cells in healthy people across ages (dated by TCRdb to between 2014 and 2017). Library preparation used 5' RACE. A second roughly 6 to 12 cycle PCR used a sample-barcoded 5' primer and a J-beta primer mix. TCRdb passed the public sequencing reads through fastp at Q25 and MiXCR, retaining productive beta sequences. Entries that share a CDR3 protein sequence are merged under the most common genes and DNA. For this sample there are fewer than 2 million distinct CDR3 sequences; about two fifths appear just once. The leading ten clones occupy 23% of the sample. The specimen was blood. The receptors originated from a human donor in good health.

V usage is TRBV5-1 and J usage is TRBJ2-1, with TRBD2 as a possible D gene (7 bases). From germline, CDR1 is SGHRS and CDR2 YFSETQ. This CDR3 spans 16 amino acids. V dropped 1 base and J dropped 5 bases, with 16 bases sitting between them. The CDR3 DNA follows: TGCGCCAGCAGCTTGTCTCCGGGGGGCCGGAACAATGAGCAGTTCTTC. This encodes CASSLSPGGRNNEQFF.

Here the CDR3 reads CASSRQPQHF. The CDR3 DNA is TGTGCCAGCAGCCGTCAGCCCCAGCATTTT. This rearrangement joins TRBV21-1 to TRBJ1-5. TRBV21-1 counts as a pseudogene. The CDR3 is 10 residues long.

V is TRBV7-2 and J is TRBJ2-7; D gene ambiguous. V was shortened by 2 bases and J by 6 bases, with 8 bases between the two germline ends. This CDR3 is 12 amino acids long. The germline CDR1 and CDR2 sequences are SGHTA and FQGNSA. CDR3 residues: CASSLTVTEQYF. The CDR3 DNA sequence: TGTGCCAGCAGCTTAACTGTTACCGAGCAGTACTTC.

A remark on this clonotype: No conserved phenylalanine or tryptophan ends this CDR3, so it is likely a read error. The DNA is omitted, as the CDR3 cannot be located on it reliably, and the CDR3 follows TCRdb's listing. The V gene is TRBV4-2, the J gene TRBJ2-1; the table's D call, TRBD2, was not checked against the DNA. Germline CDR1 LGHNA, CDR2 YNFKEQ. The CDR3 totals 16 residues, both ends included. The CDR3 sequence is CASSQEASGGAMSSSS.

This clonotype showed up just a few times. This rearrangement joins TRBV30 to TRBJ2-7, with D possibly TRBD1 on 5 matching bases. Germline CDR1 reads GTSNPN; CDR2 reads SVGIG (reference sequence). Between the trimmed V and J ends, which lost 5 bases and 6 bases, there was a span of 14 bases. There are 12 residues in the CDR3. The CDR3 bases are TGTGCCTGGGCTGACAGTTCCGGCGAGCAGTACTTC. Its translation is CAWADSSGEQYF.

This clonotype occurred a few times. V and J are TRBV12-3 or TRBV12-4 and TRBJ1-2; tentatively, D is TRBD1 (6 bases). The CDR3 loop spans 14 amino acids. Trimming took 2 bases from V and 3 from J, leaving 10 bases between them. The CDR3 DNA follows: TGTGCCAGCAGTTTACAACAGGGAGACTATGGCTACACCTTC. It specifies CASSLQQGDYGYTF.

The chain is built from TRBV5-1 and TRBJ1-6; D not certain. Trimming cost V 0 bases and J 5 bases, with 6 bases left between them. The CDR3 covers 14 residues. CDR1 SGHRS and CDR2 YFSETQ come from the germline V gene. The chain's CDR3 is CASSLVRNNSPLHF. CDR3 bases: TGCGCCAGCAGCTTGGTGAGAAATAATTCACCCCTCCACTTT.

V is TRBV7-2 and J is TRBJ2-7, with TRBD2 matching 9 bases. V was pared by 1 base and J by 2 bases, with 6 bases of the junction left unmatched. Per the germline V gene, CDR1 is SGHTA and CDR2 is FQGNSA. This CDR3 spans 16 amino acids. CDR3 amino acids: CASSLGPASGAYEQYF. The CDR3 bases are TGTGCCAGCAGCTTAGGACCGGCTAGCGGGGCCTACGAGCAGTACTTC.

The V gene is TRBV20-1, the J gene TRBJ1-1; 10 bases are shared with TRBD1. Germline V gene data show CDR1 as DFQATT and CDR2 as SNEGSKA (reference sequence). The V segment lost 2 bases and the J segment 12 bases; nucleotides outside the gene matches: 15. The CDR3 covers 15 residues. The CDR3 reads CSARSNTKDRGVTFF. The CDR3 DNA is TGCAGTGCTAGATCCAACACCAAGGACAGGGGGGTGACTTTCTTT.